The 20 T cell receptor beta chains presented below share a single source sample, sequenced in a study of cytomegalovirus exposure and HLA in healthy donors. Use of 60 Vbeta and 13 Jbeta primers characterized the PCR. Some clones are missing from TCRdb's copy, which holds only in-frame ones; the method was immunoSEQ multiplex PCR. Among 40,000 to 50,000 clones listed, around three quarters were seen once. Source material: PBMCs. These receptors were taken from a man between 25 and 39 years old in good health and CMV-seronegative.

The CDR3 DNA is TGTGCCACGAACATCGGGACACTCTCCTACGAGCAGTACTTC. This gives the protein CATNIGTLSYEQYF. The chain uses TRBV10-3 and TRBJ2-7; tentatively, D is TRBD1 (6 bases). Trimming shortened V by 10 bases and J by 0 bases, and 16 bases separated the two germline ends. The CDR3 consists of 14 residues. Germline loops: CDR1 ENHRY, CDR2 SYGVKD.

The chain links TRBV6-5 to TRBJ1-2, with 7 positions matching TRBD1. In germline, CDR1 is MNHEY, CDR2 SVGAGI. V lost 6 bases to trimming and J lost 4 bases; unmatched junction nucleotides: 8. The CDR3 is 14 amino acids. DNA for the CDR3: TGTGCCAGCAGCCGACCGACAGGGAGCTATGGCTACACCTTC. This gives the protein CASSRPTGSYGYTF.

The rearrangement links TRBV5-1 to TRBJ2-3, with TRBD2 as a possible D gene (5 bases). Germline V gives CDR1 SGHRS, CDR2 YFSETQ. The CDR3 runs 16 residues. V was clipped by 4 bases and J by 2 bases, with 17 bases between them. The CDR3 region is CASSPDRGGFTDTQYF. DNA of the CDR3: TGCGCCAGCAGCCCGGACCGAGGAGGATTCACAGATACGCAGTATTTT.

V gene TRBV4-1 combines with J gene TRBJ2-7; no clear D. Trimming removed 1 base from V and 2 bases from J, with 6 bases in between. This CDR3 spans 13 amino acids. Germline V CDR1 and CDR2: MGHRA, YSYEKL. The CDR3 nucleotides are TGCGCCAGCAGCCAAGCCCCAGCCTACGAGCAGTACTTC. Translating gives CASSQAPAYEQYF.

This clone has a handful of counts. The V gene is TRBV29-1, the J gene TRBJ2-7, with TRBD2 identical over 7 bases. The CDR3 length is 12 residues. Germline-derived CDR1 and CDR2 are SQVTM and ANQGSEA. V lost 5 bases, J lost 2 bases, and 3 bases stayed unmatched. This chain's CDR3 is CSVSSGTYEQYF. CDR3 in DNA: TGCAGCGTTTCTAGCGGCACCTACGAGCAGTACTTC.

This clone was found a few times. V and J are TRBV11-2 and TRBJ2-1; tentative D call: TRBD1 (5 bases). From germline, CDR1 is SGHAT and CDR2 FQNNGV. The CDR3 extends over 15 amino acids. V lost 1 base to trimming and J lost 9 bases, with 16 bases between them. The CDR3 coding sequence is TGTGCCAGCAGCTTAGGAAGGGCCAGGGCCGGTGAGCAGTTCTTC. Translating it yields CASSLGRARAGEQFF.

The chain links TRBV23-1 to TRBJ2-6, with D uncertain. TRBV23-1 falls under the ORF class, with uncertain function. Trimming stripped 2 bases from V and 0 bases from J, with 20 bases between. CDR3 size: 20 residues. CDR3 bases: TGCGCCAGCAGTCAACCTCACCGGGTTTTGGGTCTCTCTGGGGCCAACGTCCTGACTTTC. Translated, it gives CASSQPHRVLGLSGANVLTF.

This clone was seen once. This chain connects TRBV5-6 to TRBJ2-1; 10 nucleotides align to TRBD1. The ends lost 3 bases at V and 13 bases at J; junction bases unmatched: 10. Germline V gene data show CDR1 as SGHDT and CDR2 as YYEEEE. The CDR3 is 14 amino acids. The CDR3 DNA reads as TGTGCCAGCAGCTCCCCGGGACAGGGGACGTTCCAGTTCTTC. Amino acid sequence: CASSSPGQGTFQFF.

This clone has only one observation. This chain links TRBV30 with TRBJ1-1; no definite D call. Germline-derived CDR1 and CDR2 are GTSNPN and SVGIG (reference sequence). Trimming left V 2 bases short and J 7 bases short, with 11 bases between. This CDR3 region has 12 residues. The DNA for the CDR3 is TGTGCCTGGAGTCAAGGGAGCCGTGAAGCTTTCTTT. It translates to CAWSQGSREAFF.

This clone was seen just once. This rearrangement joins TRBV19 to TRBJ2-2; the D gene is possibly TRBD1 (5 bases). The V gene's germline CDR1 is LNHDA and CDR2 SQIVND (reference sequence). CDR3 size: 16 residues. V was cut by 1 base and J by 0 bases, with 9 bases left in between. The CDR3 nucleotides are TGTGCCAGTAGTATAGGGACAATTGCGAACACCGGGGAGCTGTTTTTT. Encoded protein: CASSIGTIANTGELFF.

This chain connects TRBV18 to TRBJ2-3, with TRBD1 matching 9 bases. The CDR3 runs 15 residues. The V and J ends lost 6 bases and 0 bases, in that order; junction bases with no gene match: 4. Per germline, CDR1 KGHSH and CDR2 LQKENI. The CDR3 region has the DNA TGTGCCAGCTCGCTAGACAGGGGGAGCACAGATACGCAGTATTTT. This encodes CASSLDRGSTDTQYF.

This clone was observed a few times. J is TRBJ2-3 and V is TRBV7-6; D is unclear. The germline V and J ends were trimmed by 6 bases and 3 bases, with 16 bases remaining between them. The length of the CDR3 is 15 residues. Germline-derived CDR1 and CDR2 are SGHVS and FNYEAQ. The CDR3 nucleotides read TGTGCCAGCAGACCTAAAGTCCTAGAAACAGATACGCAGTATTTT. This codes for CASRPKVLETDTQYF.

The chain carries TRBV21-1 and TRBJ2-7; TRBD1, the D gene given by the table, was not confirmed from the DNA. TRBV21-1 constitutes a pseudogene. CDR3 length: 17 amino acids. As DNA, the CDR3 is TGTGCCAGCAGCAAAGGGGTAGAGGACAGGGAGAACTACGAGCAGTACTTC. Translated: CASSKGVEDRENYEQYF.

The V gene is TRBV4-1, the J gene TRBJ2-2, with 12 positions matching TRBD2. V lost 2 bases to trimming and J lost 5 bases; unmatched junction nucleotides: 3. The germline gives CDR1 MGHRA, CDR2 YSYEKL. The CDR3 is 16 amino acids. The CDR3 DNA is TGCGCCAGCAGCCAACCGACTAGCGGGAGAACCGGGGAGCTGTTTTTT. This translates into CASSQPTSGRTGELFF.

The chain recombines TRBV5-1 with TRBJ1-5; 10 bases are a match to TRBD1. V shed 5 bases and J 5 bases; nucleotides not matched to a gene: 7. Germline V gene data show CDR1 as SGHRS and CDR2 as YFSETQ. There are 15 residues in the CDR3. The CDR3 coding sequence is TGCGCCAGCAGGCGGGACAGGGGAACGGATCAGCCCCAGCATTTT. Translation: CASRRDRGTDQPQHF.

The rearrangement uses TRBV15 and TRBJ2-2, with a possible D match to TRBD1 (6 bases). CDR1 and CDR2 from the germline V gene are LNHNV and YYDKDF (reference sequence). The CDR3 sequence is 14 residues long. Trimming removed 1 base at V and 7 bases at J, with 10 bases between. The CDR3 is CATSRAGDHGELFF. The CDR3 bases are TGTGCCACCAGCAGAGCAGGGGACCACGGGGAGCTGTTTTTT.

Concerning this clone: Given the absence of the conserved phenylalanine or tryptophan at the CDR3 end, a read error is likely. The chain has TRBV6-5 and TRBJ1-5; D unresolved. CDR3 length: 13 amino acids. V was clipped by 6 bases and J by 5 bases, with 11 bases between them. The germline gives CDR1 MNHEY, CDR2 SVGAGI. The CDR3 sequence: CASSRRGDQPQHL. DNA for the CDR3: TGTGCCAGCAGCCGCCGGGGAGATCAGCCCCAGCATCTT.

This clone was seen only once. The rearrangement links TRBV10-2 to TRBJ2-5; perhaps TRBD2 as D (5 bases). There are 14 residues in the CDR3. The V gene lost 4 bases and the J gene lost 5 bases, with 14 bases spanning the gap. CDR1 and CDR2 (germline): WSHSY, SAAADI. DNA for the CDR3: TGCGCCAGCAGTGTTGCTAGCATAGGGGAGACCCAGTACTTC. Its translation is CASSVASIGETQYF.

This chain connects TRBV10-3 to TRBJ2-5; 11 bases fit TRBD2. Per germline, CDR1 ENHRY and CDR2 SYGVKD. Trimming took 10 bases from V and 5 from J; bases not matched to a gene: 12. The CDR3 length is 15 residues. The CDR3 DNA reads TGTGCCACCCTTCAAACTAGCGGGAGATGGGAGACCCAGTACTTC. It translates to CATLQTSGRWETQYF.

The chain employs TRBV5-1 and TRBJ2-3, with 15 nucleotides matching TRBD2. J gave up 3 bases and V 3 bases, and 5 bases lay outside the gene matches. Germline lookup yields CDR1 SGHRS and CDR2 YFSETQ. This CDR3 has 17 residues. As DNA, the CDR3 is TGCGCCAGCAGCTCCGGACTAGCGGGAGGGGGGACAGATACGCAGTATTTT. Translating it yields CASSSGLAGGGTDTQYF. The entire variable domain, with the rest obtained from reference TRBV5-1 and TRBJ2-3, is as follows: KAGVTQTPRYLIKTRGQQVTLSCSPISGHRSVSWYQQTPGQGLQFLFEYFSETQRNKGNFPGRFSGRQFSNSRSEMNVSTLELGDSALYLCASSSGLAGGGTDTQYFGPGTRLTVL.